This T cell receptor (beta chain) is from a study of CDR3 diversity in severe acne (dated by TCRdb to about 2019). Concerning this clonotype: Its antigen remains unidentified. No per-base quality is available; no much larger clone lies one base away.

The method was PCR. Sequencing took place on an Illumina HiSeq 2000. TCRdb ran its own pipeline on the public reads, namely fastp trimming at Q25 and MiXCR clone calling, and kept in-frame beta chains. Every distinct CDR3 protein forms one entry, paired with its most common genes and DNA. The sample includes around 91,000 distinct CDR3 sequences, with around 50% observed a single time. The ten largest clones capture around an eighth of the sample. Sequencing used blood. This receptor was taken from a male donor in good health, without acne.

The CDR3 protein sequence reads: CSASRTDTQYF. The DNA sequence reads TGCAGTGCTAGTAGAACAGATACGCAGTATTTT. The sequence links TRBV20-1 to TRBJ2-3, with the D segment identity uncertain. V is reduced by 3 bases and J by 3 bases, leaving a spacing of 4 bases between them. CDR1 and CDR2 are drawn from the germline V gene (reference sequence): DFQATT, SNEGSKA. The CDR3 covers 11 residues, taking in both the cysteine and the phenylalanine. Only the CDR3 portion is preserved as DNA: 33 bases, with reading frame beginning at the first base.